This is a list of T cell receptor beta chains from one sample in a study of shared T cell receptors in the human thymus. The protocol was immunoSEQ multiplex PCR, while the TCRdb copy is restricted to in-frame clones and leaves out a portion. The sample lists 450,000 to 650,000 clones, approximately 78% occurring once. The data also belong to a second study, concerning human thymus T cells.

Sequenced sample: thymocytes. These receptors were collected from a boy in the first two years of life with a congenital heart defect. CDR3s include the opening cysteine and the closing phenylalanine or tryptophan. D genes are given only for firm matches. Some rows mark clone size as missing; the rest say once, few, many or name a class of expanded clone.

abundance,j_gene,d_gene,v_gene,CDR3nt,CDR3aa
-,TRBJ1-5,-,TRBV2,TGTGCCAGCAGTGAAGCGGGGCAGGTCGAGAAGCCCCAGCATTTT,CASSEAGQVEKPQHF
-,TRBJ2-1,TRBD2,TRBV5-1,TGCGCCAGCAGGCCCCCTAGCGGGAGATACAATGAGCAGTTCTTC,CASRPPSGRYNEQFF
-,TRBJ2-7,-,TRBV29-1,TGCAGCGTTGAAGAGAGCAAGACCTACGAGCAGTACTTC,CSVEESKTYEQYF
-,TRBJ1-2,-,TRBV2,TGTGCCAGCAGTGAAGAGTGGACACCGACGGCCTATGGCTACACCTTC,CASSEEWTPTAYGYTF
-,TRBJ2-7,TRBD2,TRBV7-6,TGTGCCAGCAGCTTACCGAGGACTAGCGGGAGCTACGAGCAGTACTTC,CASSLPRTSGSYEQYF
-,TRBJ2-3,TRBD2,TRBV11-2,TGTGCCAGCTCGTTGGGGGGGAGGGGCCCAGATACGCAGTATTTT,CASSLGGRGPDTQYF
-,TRBJ2-7,TRBD1,TRBV7-9,TGTGCCAGCAGCTTACACCACCGGACAGGCCGAAACTACGAGCAGTACTTC,CASSLHHRTGRNYEQYF
-,TRBJ2-7,-,TRBV7-2,TGTGCCAGCAGCGCGGGACTGGAGCAGTACTTC,CASSAGLEQYF
-,TRBJ2-7,TRBD1,TRBV2,TGTGCCAGCAGTGAAGCGGACAGGCGGAGCACCTACGAGCAGTACTTC,CASSEADRRSTYEQYF
-,TRBJ2-5,TRBD2,TRBV10-3,TGTGCCACGGGACTAGCGGGTGCTGGAAGGAATCAAGAGACCCAGTACTTC,CATGLAGAGRNQETQYF
-,TRBJ2-3,TRBD2,TRBV15,TGTGCCACCAGCAGAATACCGGGACTAGCGGGAGTGGATACGCAGTATTTT,CATSRIPGLAGVDTQYF
once,TRBJ2-1,-,TRBV6-5,TGTGCCAGCCGAGGGGGTTCCCACTCGAACAATGAGCAGTTCTTC,CASRGGSHSNNEQFF
-,TRBJ2-2,-,TRBV4-3,TGCGCCAGCAGCCAAGACCTAAACACCGGGGAGCTGTTTTTT,CASSQDLNTGELFF
-,TRBJ2-1,TRBD2,TRBV5-1,TGCGCCAGCAGCTTGGGGGGGCTAGCGGGAGGGCTTTCCTACAATGAGCAGTTCTTC,CASSLGGLAGGLSYNEQFF
-,TRBJ2-7,TRBD1,TRBV25-1,TGTGCCAGCGCACCGACAGGGATTCCCTACGAGCAGTACTTC,CASAPTGIPYEQYF
-,TRBJ1-4,-,TRBV29-1,TGCAGCGTGAGGGTGGCTAATGAAAAACTGTTTTTT,CSVRVANEKLFF
-,TRBJ2-3,-,TRBV7-2,TGTGCCAGCAGCCGGGGGAGCGCAGATACGCAGTATTTT,CASSRGSADTQYF
-,TRBJ1-2,TRBD1,TRBV6-1,TGTGCCAGCAGCACAGGGGCTTACTATGGCTACACCTTC,CASSTGAYYGYTF
-,TRBJ2-2,TRBD2,TRBV7-6,TGTGCCAGCAGCTCCGGACTAGCGGGCGGGACCCCGAACACCGGGGAGCTGTTTTTT,CASSSGLAGGTPNTGELFF
-,TRBJ2-1,TRBD1,TRBV5-1,TGCGCCAGCAGCTTAGGGGACAGGGTCCCCCATGAGCAGTTCTTC,CASSLGDRVPHEQFF
-,TRBJ1-4,-,TRBV7-8,TGTGCCAGCAGCTTAGACGGTCAGGAAAATGAAAAACTGTTTTTT,CASSLDGQENEKLFF
-,TRBJ2-7,TRBD1,TRBV4-2,TGTGCCAGCAGCCAAGTAGAGGGACAGGGCTGCGAGCAGTACTTC,CASSQVEGQGCEQYF
once,TRBJ1-5,-,TRBV6-1,TGTGCCAGCAGTGCAGACAGTAGCAATCAGCCCCAGCATTTT,CASSADSSNQPQHF
-,TRBJ2-7,TRBD1,TRBV6-5,TGTGCCAGCAGTAGAACCACAGGGGGCGGGCACGAGCAGTACTTC,CASSRTTGGGHEQYF
-,TRBJ2-1,-,TRBV14,TGTGCCAGCAGCAAGAAACCGCGGGTTTCCCCCGAGCAGTTCTTC,CASSKKPRVSPEQFF
-,TRBJ2-7,-,TRBV28,TGTGCCAGCAGCCCAGTGATCAAACAGCTGGGTTTCTACGAGCAGTACTTC,CASSPVIKQLGFYEQYF
-,TRBJ1-3,TRBD1,TRBV7-9,TGTGCCAGCAGCTCTTCCGGGACAGGCTACTCTGGAAACACCATATATTTT,CASSSSGTGYSGNTIYF
-,TRBJ1-2,TRBD1,TRBV5-6,TGTGCCAGCAGCTCGGCCGACAGGGGACCTAACGCCTATGGCTACACCTTC,CASSSADRGPNAYGYTF
few,TRBJ2-7,TRBD2,TRBV30,TGTGCCTGGAGTGTAATAGCGGGAGTTTACGAGCAGTACTTC,CAWSVIAGVYEQYF
-,TRBJ2-7,TRBD2,TRBV19,TGTGCCAGTAGTCCCGGGGGGTACGAGCAGTACTTC,CASSPGGYEQYF
-,TRBJ2-7,TRBD2,TRBV30,TGTGCCTGGACCTTCCGGACTAGCGGGAGTACTTACGAGCAGTACTTC,CAWTFRTSGSTYEQYF
-,TRBJ1-2,-,TRBV30,TGTGCCTGGAGGGCGTCCCCGGCCCGGGGTCATGGCTACACCTTC,CAWRASPARGHGYTF
-,TRBJ1-1,-,TRBV9,TGTGCCAGCAGCCCACGTTCCTTGGGAGAGGGCGCGAGGAACACTGAAGCTTTCTTT,CASSPRSLGEGARNTEAFF
-,TRBJ2-5,-,TRBV29-1,TGCAGCGTTGAGGGTCGCGTTGAGGCCCAGTACTTC,CSVEGRVEAQYF
once,TRBJ2-7,TRBD2,TRBV4-2,TGTGCCAGCAGCCAAGCGGAGAGTAGCGGGTGGCTCGAGCAGTACTTC,CASSQAESSGWLEQYF
-,TRBJ2-3,TRBD2,TRBV4-2,TGTGCCAGCAGCCAAGACGGCGGGGGGAGCGGCACAGATACGCAGTATTTT,CASSQDGGGSGTDTQYF
-,TRBJ2-3,TRBD2,TRBV12-5,TGTGCTAGTGGTTTGGGAGAACGGGAGGAGGGCACAGATACGCAGTATTTT,CASGLGEREEGTDTQYF
-,TRBJ1-2,-,TRBV12-1,TGTGCCAGCAGCTTTGGCGACAGGTTCGACGTCTATGGCTACACCTTC,CASSFGDRFDVYGYTF
-,TRBJ1-4,TRBD1,TRBV27,TGTGCCAGCAGTCCCCGGGGGACAGGGGGCAAAGAAAAACTGTTTTTT,CASSPRGTGGKEKLFF
-,TRBJ1-1,TRBD1,TRBV7-9,TGTGCCAGCAGCTTAGGCCGGACAGGGGAGCGGGCCACTGAAGCTTTCTTT,CASSLGRTGERATEAFF
once,TRBJ2-7,-,TRBV28,TGTGCCAGCATCCCCCCGAAGGGGAGGAACTACGAGCAGTACTTC,CASIPPKGRNYEQYF
-,TRBJ2-5,TRBD1,TRBV2,TGTGCCAGCATCTTGGGACAGGGGTGGGGAGAGACCCAGTACTTC,CASILGQGWGETQYF
-,TRBJ2-7,TRBD1,TRBV27,TGTGCCAGCAGTTTCGACAGGGTTCCCTACGAGCAGTACTTC,CASSFDRVPYEQYF
-,TRBJ2-2,TRBD2,TRBV7-6,TGTGCCAGCAGCTTAAAGACTAGCGGGAGGTTCGCGAACACCGGGGAGCTGTTTTTT,CASSLKTSGRFANTGELFF
-,TRBJ2-7,TRBD1,TRBV5-1,TGCGCCAGCAGCTTCCAGCCAATTAGACAGGGAACCTACGAGCAGTACTTC,CASSFQPIRQGTYEQYF
few,TRBJ1-3,-,TRBV6-1,TGTGCCAGCAGTGAGATGGTGGTGCGGCATCGCTCTGGAAACACCATATATTTT,CASSEMVVRHRSGNTIYF
once,TRBJ2-7,TRBD1,TRBV27,TGTGCCACCAAACCGGGACAGGGAACCTACGAGCAGTACTTC,CATKPGQGTYEQYF
-,TRBJ2-1,TRBD2,TRBV7-9,TGTGCCAGCGCCCCCCCCGGGACTAGTCCTTCTTTTGAGCAGTTCTTC,CASAPPGTSPSFEQFF
-,TRBJ2-5,TRBD2,TRBV14,TGTGCCAGCAGGCGGACTAGCGGGAGTACGGGGAGGGAGACCCAGTACTTC,CASRRTSGSTGRETQYF
-,TRBJ2-1,TRBD2,TRBV30,TGTGCCTGGAGGGAGCGGGAGAGCGATGAGCAGTTCTTC,CAWRERESDEQFF
few,TRBJ2-7,-,TRBV25-1,TGTGCCAGCAGTGCTGGTCCAGGGTCTGGACGCTACGAGCAGTACTTC,CASSAGPGSGRYEQYF
-,TRBJ2-2,-,TRBV5-1,TGCGCCAGCAGTCTTTGTGAGGGGGAGCTGTTTTTT,CASSLCEGELFF
-,TRBJ2-1,TRBD2,TRBV27,TGTGCCAGCAGTCCCAGGTCAGGAAACGGGACTAGAGCCCACAATGAGCAGTTCTTC,CASSPRSGNGTRAHNEQFF